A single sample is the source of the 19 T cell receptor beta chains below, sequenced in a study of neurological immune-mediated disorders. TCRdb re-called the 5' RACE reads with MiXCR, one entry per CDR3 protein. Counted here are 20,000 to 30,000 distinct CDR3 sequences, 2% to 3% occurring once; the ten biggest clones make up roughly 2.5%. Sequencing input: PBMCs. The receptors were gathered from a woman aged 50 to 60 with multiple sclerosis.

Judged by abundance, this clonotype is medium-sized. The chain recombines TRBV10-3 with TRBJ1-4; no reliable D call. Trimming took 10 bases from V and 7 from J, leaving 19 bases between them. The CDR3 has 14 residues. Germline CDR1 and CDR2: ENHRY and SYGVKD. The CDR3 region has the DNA TGTGCCAGTAAGACCGACATCACGGGTGAAAAACTGTTTTTT. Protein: CASKTDITGEKLFF.

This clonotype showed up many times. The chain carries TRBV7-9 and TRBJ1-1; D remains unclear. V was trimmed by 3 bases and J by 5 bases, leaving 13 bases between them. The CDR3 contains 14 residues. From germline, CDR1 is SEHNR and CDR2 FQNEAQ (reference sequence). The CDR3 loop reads CASSFEGISTEAFF. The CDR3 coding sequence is TGTGCCAGCAGCTTTGAGGGCATTAGTACTGAAGCTTTCTTT.

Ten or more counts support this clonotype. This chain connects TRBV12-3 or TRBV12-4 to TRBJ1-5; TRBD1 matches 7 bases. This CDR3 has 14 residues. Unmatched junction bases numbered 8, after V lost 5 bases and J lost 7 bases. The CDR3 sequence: CASSPTGLGQPQHF. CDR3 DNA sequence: TGTGCCAGCAGTCCGACAGGGTTAGGGCAGCCCCAGCATTTT.

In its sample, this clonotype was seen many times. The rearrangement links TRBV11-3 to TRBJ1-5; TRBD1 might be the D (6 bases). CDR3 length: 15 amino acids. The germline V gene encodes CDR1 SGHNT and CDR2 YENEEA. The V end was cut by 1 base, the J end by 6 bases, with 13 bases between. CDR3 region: CASSLGGTTTQPQHF. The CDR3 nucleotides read TGTGCCAGCAGCTTAGGTGGGACAACAACTCAGCCCCAGCATTTT.

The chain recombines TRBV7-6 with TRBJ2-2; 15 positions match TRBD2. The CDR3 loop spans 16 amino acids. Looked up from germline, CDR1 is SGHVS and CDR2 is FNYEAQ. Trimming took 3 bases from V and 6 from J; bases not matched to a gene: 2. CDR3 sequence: CASSFGLAGGAGELFF. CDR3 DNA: TGTGCCAGCAGCTTCGGACTAGCGGGAGGGGCCGGGGAGCTGTTTTTT.

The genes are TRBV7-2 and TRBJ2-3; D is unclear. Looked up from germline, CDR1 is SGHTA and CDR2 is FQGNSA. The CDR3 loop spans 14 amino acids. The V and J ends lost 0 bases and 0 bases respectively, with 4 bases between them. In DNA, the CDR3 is TGTGCCAGCAGCTTAGCGGCCAGCACAGATACGCAGTATTTT. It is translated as CASSLAASTDTQYF.

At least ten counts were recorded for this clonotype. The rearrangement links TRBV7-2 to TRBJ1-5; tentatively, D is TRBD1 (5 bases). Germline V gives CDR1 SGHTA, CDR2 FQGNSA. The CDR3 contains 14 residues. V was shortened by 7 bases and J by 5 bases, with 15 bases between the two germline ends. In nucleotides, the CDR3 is TGTGCCAGCACTAAAAGAGAGGGGTATCAGCCCCAGCATTTT. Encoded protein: CASTKREGYQPQHF.

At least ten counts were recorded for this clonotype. For the CDR3, the DNA is TGCAGTGCTAGGATGGACAGGGCCCAGCCCCAGCATTTT. It is translated as CSARMDRAQPQHF. The chain is built from TRBV20-1 and TRBJ1-5; 8 nucleotides match TRBD1. Germline V gene lookup returns CDR1 DFQATT and CDR2 SNEGSKA (reference sequence). V shed 3 bases and J 7 bases; nucleotides not matched to a gene: 5. The CDR3 extends over 13 amino acids.

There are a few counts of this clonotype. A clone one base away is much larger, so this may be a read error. CDR3 protein: CASSEGRGKNTEAFF. In nucleotides, the CDR3 is TGTGCCAGCAGTGAGGGCCGTGGAAAGAACACTGAAGCTTTCTTT. The chain employs TRBV6-1 and TRBJ1-1; D ambiguous. The length of the CDR3 is 15 residues. Trimming removed 3 bases from V and 1 base from J, with 12 bases in between. In germline, CDR1 is MNHNS, CDR2 SASEGT.

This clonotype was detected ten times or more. CDR3: CASSGGLAGSHEQYF. The CDR3 DNA sequence: TGTGCCAGCAGTGGCGGACTAGCGGGCAGTCACGAGCAGTACTTC. J is TRBJ2-7 and V is TRBV2, with 11 nucleotides matching TRBD2. The germline V gene has CDR1 SNHLY and CDR2 FYNNEI. CDR3 length equals 15 residues. The V gene end was trimmed by 4 bases and the J gene end by 5 bases; junction bases not matched to a gene: 7.

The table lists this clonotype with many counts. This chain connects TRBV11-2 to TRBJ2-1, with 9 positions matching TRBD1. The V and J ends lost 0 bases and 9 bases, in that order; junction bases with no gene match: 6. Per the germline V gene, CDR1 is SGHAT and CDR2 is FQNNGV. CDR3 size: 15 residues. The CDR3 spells CASSLEGQGFGEQFF. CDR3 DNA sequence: TGTGCCAGCAGCTTAGAGGGACAGGGATTCGGTGAGCAGTTCTTC.

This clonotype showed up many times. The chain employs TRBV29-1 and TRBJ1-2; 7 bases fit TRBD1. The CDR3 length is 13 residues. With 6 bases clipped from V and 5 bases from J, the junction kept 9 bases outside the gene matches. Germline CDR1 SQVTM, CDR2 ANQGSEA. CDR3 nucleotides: TGCAGCGTGCGGACAGGTACCTCTTATGGCTACACCTTC. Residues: CSVRTGTSYGYTF.

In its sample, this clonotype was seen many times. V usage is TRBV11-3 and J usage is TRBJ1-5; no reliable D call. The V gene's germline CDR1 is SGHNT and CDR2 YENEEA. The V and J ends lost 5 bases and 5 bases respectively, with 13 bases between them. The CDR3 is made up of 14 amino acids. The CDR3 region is CASSPSGGDQPQHF. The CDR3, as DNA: TGTGCCAGCAGCCCCTCGGGCGGGGATCAGCCCCAGCATTTT.

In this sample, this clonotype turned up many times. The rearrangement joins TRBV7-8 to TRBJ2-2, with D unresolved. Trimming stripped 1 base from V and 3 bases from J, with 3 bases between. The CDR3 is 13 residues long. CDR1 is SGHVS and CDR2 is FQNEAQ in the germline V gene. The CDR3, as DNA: TGTGCCAGCAGCTTAGTTTACACCGGGGAGCTGTTTTTT. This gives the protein CASSLVYTGELFF.

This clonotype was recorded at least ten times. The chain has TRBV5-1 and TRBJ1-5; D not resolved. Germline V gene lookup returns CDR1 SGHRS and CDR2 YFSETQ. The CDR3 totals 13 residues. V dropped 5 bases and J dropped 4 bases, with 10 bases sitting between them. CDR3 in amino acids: CASRWDVNQPQHF. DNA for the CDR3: TGCGCCAGCAGGTGGGATGTTAATCAGCCCCAGCATTTT.

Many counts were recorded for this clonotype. The CDR3 DNA follows: TGCGCCAGCAGCTTGGTCCCTAGGGACACCTATGGCTACACCTTC. Translated, it gives CASSLVPRDTYGYTF. The chain links TRBV5-1 to TRBJ1-2; a possible D gene is TRBD1 (6 bases). This CDR3 comprises 15 residues. Germline CDR1 SGHRS, CDR2 YFSETQ. V was cut by 0 bases and J by 4 bases, with 13 bases left in between. Using reference TRBV5-1 and TRBJ1-2 for the parts outside the CDR3, the full variable domain is KAGVTQTPRYLIKTRGQQVTLSCSPISGHRSVSWYQQTPGQGLQFLFEYFSETQRNKGNFPGRFSGRQFSNSRSEMNVSTLELGDSALYLCASSLVPRDTYGYTFGSGTRLTVV.

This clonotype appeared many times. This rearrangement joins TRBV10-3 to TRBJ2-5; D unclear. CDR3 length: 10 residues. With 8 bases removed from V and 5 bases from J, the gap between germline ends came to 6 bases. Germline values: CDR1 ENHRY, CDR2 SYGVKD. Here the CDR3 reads CAIPQETQYF. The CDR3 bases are TGTGCCATCCCCCAGGAGACCCAGTACTTC.

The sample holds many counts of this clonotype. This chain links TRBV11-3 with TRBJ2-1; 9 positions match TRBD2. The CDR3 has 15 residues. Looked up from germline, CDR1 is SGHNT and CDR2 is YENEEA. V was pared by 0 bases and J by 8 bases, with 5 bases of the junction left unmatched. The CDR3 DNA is TGTGCCAGCAGCTTAGAAGGGACTAGCATAGATGAGCAGTTCTTC. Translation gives CASSLEGTSIDEQFF.

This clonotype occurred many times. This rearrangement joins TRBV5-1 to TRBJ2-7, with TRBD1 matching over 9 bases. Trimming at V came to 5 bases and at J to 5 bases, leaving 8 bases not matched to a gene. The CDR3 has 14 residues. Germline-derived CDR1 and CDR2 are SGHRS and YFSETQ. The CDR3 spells CASRPGQGVHEQYF. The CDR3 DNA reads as TGCGCCAGCAGACCGGGACAGGGTGTCCACGAGCAGTACTTC.